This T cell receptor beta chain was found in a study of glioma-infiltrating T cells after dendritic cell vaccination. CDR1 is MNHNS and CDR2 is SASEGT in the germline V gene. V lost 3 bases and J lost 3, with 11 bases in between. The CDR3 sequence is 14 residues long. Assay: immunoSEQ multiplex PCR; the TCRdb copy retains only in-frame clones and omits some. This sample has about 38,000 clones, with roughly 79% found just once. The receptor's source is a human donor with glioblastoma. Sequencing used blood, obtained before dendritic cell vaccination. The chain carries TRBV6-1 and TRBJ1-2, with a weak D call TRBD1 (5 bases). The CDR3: CASSDIGRDYGYTF. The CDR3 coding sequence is TGTGCCAGCAGTGATATTGGCAGGGACTATGGCTACACCTTC.